What follows are 21 T cell receptor beta chains derived from one specimen sequenced in a study of blood T cell repertoires in COVID-19 (dated by TCRdb to 2019 to 2021). To prepare the library, the immunoSEQ multiplex PCR assay was applied. TCRdb re-hosts the immuneACCESS table, in-frame sequences only. Its copies lack some clones; in the studies checked, an unresolved V gene accounts for under half of them, and the cause for the rest is not known. The sample table holds just over 250,000 clones, of which around 90% were seen once. Roughly 10% of the sample rests with the top ten. Sample: peripheral blood. Source of these receptors: a woman aged 70-85 years with COVID-19, enrolled during active disease.

This chain connects TRBV6-4 to TRBJ2-2, with 8 bases fitting TRBD1. The CDR3 has 14 amino acids. V trimming: 6 bases; J trimming: 6 bases; junction bases outside the gene matches: 6. Germline values: CDR1 MRHNA, CDR2 SNTAGT. The CDR3 region is CASRFSGGPGELFF. CDR3 DNA: TGTGCCAGCAGATTTTCAGGGGGCCCCGGGGAGCTGTTTTTT.

This clone was observed once. The chain recombines TRBV4-1 with TRBJ2-7; TRBD1 matches 8 bases. Germline trimming cut 1 base from V and 3 bases from J; bases unmatched to any gene: 5. The germline gives CDR1 MGHRA, CDR2 YSYEKL. The CDR3 runs 15 residues. CDR3 sequence (DNA): TGCGCCAGCAGCCAAGTCGAAGGACAGGGCTACGAGCAGTACTTC. This encodes CASSQVEGQGYEQYF.

J is TRBJ2-4 and V is TRBV19; D gene ambiguous. V lost 3 bases and J lost 0, with 9 bases in between. The CDR3 sequence is 15 residues long. CDR1 is LNHDA, CDR2 SQIVND, per germline (reference sequence). CDR3 region: CASSINQLAKNIQYF. CDR3 in DNA: TGTGCCAGTAGTATTAACCAGTTAGCCAAAAACATTCAGTACTTC.

This clone appeared once. This CDR3 is CASKTNRGPEAFF. The CDR3 DNA sequence: TGTGCCAGCAAAACAAACAGGGGACCTGAAGCTTTCTTT. V and J are TRBV6-5 and TRBJ1-1; 7 bases match TRBD1. Germline values: CDR1 MNHEY, CDR2 SVGAGI. This CDR3 is built from 13 residues. V lost 7 bases and J lost 6; bases outside the gene matches: 8.

A single count supports this clone. The chain combines TRBV2 with TRBJ2-1, with D tentatively TRBD1 (5 bases). Germline values: CDR1 SNHLY, CDR2 FYNNEI. The CDR3 is made up of 14 amino acids. The germline V and J ends were trimmed by 4 bases and 4 bases, with 11 bases remaining between them. The CDR3, as DNA: TGTGCCAGCAGTGTAACAGGACCTTACAATGAGCAGTTCTTC. Protein: CASSVTGPYNEQFF.

This chain joins TRBV7-2 and TRBJ2-1; TRBD2 aligns across 7 bases. Germline V gene lookup returns CDR1 SGHTA and CDR2 FQGNSA. Trimming at V came to 3 bases and at J to 8 bases, leaving 7 bases not matched to a gene. This CDR3 has 14 residues. The CDR3 DNA sequence: TGTGCCAGCAGCTTGGACGCGGGAGTGGATGAGCAGTTCTTC. Its translation is CASSLDAGVDEQFF.

The gene calls are TRBV30 and TRBJ2-7; TRBD2 is a possible D gene (6 bases). Germline V gene data show CDR1 as GTSNPN and CDR2 as SVGIG (reference sequence). This CDR3 is built from 14 residues. Trimming took 1 base from V and 3 from J, leaving 13 bases between them. CDR3 sequence reads: CAWSGGVKGYEQYF. As DNA, the CDR3 is TGTGCCTGGAGTGGCGGGGTTAAGGGCTACGAGCAGTACTTC.

This chain joins TRBV6-5 and TRBJ1-5; D gene ambiguous. CDR3 size: 13 residues. The germline V gene has CDR1 MNHEY and CDR2 SVGAGI. V gave up 5 bases and J gave up 6 bases, with 11 bases separating them. The DNA of the CDR3 is TGTGCCAGCAGTCGGAGCGTGGGTCAGCCCCAGCATTTT. This sequence encodes CASSRSVGQPQHF.

This clone has more than one count but fewer than ten. The genes are TRBV6-5 and TRBJ2-5; perhaps TRBD2 as D (5 bases). The germline V gene encodes CDR1 MNHEY and CDR2 SVGAGI. The CDR3 extends over 13 amino acids. Trimming took 6 bases from V and 7 from J, leaving 15 bases between them. This chain's CDR3 is CASSDYPPGTQYF. DNA of the CDR3: TGTGCCAGCAGCGACTACCCTCCGGGGACCCAGTACTTC.

The chain is built from TRBV19 and TRBJ2-7, with TRBD2 as a possible D gene (6 bases). This CDR3 spans 13 amino acids. The germline CDR1 and CDR2 sequences are LNHDA and SQIVND (reference sequence). V shed 8 bases and J shed 7 bases, with 18 bases lying between them. The CDR3 loop is CASVRLAGWEQYF. The CDR3, as DNA: TGTGCCAGTGTCAGGTTGGCGGGATGGGAGCAGTACTTC. Full variable domain (rest looked up from reference TRBV19 and TRBJ2-7): DGGITQSPKYLFRKEGQNVTLSCEQNLNHDAMYWYRQDPGQGLRLIYYSQIVNDFQKGDIAEGYSVSREKKESFPLTVTSAQKNPTAFYLCASVRLAGWEQYFGPGTRLTVT.

The chain has TRBV30 and TRBJ1-4; D perhaps matches TRBD1 (6 bases). Trimming removed 5 bases from V and 0 bases from J, with 22 bases in between. The CDR3 consists of 18 residues. The V gene's germline CDR1 is GTSNPN and CDR2 SVGIG (reference sequence). CDR3: CAWQAGVIMGATNEKLFF. The CDR3 DNA reads as TGTGCCTGGCAGGCAGGGGTGATCATGGGGGCAACTAATGAAAAACTGTTTTTT.

This chain links TRBV7-3 with TRBJ2-7; 8 positions match TRBD2. This CDR3 has 14 residues. V was pared by 5 bases and J by 0 bases, with 3 bases of the junction left unmatched. The germline gives CDR1 SGHTA, CDR2 FQGTGA. The CDR3 region has the DNA TGTGCCAGCAGCCCCAGCGGGAGCTCCTACGAGCAGTACTTC. Protein product: CASSPSGSSYEQYF.

The J gene is TRBJ1-5, the V gene TRBV19; tentatively, D is TRBD1 (5 bases). The CDR3 runs 14 residues. Germline V gene data show CDR1 as LNHDA and CDR2 as SQIVND (reference sequence). V was cut by 5 bases and J by 5 bases, with 13 bases left in between. CDR3 sequence reads: CASSPPGDDQPQHF. The CDR3 region has the DNA TGTGCCAGTAGTCCGCCGGGGGATGATCAGCCCCAGCATTTT.

There are a few counts of this clone. This chain joins TRBV30 and TRBJ2-7; TRBD2 might be the D (5 bases). The V and J ends lost 2 bases and 4 bases respectively, with 18 bases between them. The length of the CDR3 is 15 residues. Germline-derived CDR1 and CDR2 are GTSNPN and SVGIG (reference sequence). The CDR3: CAWSPQRGREYEQYF. The CDR3 DNA sequence: TGTGCCTGGAGTCCTCAGCGAGGGCGAGAGTACGAGCAGTACTTC.

The chain links TRBV5-1 to TRBJ2-2; 11 bases are a match to TRBD2. The CDR3 loop spans 17 amino acids. Trimming took 0 bases from V and 8 from J; bases not matched to a gene: 9. From germline, CDR1 is SGHRS and CDR2 YFSETQ. The CDR3, as DNA: TGCGCCAGCAGCTTGGTTCTACTAGCGGGAGTAACTGGGGAGCTGTTTTTT. Translating gives CASSLVLLAGVTGELFF.

In its sample, this clone was seen once. This chain uses TRBV4-3 with TRBJ1-1; D might be TRBD1 (5 bases). In germline, CDR1 is LGHNA, CDR2 YSLEER. This CDR3 region has 16 residues. V shed 1 base and J shed 1 base, with 13 bases lying between them. CDR3 coding DNA: TGCGCCAGCAGCCAAGGGACACTCTTTTCGAACACTGAAGCTTTCTTT. Amino acids: CASSQGTLFSNTEAFF.

The chain links TRBV27 to TRBJ1-1, with D unclear. Per the germline V gene, CDR1 is MNHEY and CDR2 is SMNVEV (reference sequence). The V end lost 5 bases, the J end lost 8 bases, and 12 bases lay between the germline ends. The length of the CDR3 is 12 residues. CDR3 DNA sequence: TGTGCCAGCAGTCGAGAGGGTGGGGAAGCTTTCTTT. This codes for CASSREGGEAFF.

V and J are TRBV24-1 and TRBJ1-5; 8 bases map to TRBD1. Looked up from germline, CDR1 is KGHDR and CDR2 is SFDVKD. Trimming at V came to 3 bases and at J to 0 bases, leaving 12 bases not matched to a gene. The CDR3 is made up of 19 amino acids. The CDR3 nucleotides read TGTGCCACCAGTGATGGGACAGGCCCCCTACTTAATAGCAATCAGCCCCAGCATTTT. This codes for CATSDGTGPLLNSNQPQHF.

The chain couples TRBV27 to TRBJ1-1; no firm D call. Germline lookup yields CDR1 MNHEY and CDR2 SMNVEV (reference sequence). There are 15 residues in the CDR3. Trimming took 1 base from V and 1 from J, leaving 10 bases between them. The CDR3 DNA reads as TGTGCCAGCAGTTTATTGTCGGTCCCGAACACTGAAGCTTTCTTT. Encoded protein: CASSLLSVPNTEAFF.

The chain combines TRBV19 with TRBJ1-1; D is possibly TRBD1 (5 bases). The CDR3 has 15 amino acids. Germline V gene lookup returns CDR1 LNHDA and CDR2 SQIVND (reference sequence). V lost 5 bases to trimming and J lost 5 bases, with 18 bases between them. The CDR3 reads CASSDLRAPRTEAFF. DNA of the CDR3: TGTGCCAGTAGTGACCTCAGGGCTCCCAGGACTGAAGCTTTCTTT.

This chain uses TRBV7-8 with TRBJ1-2; D may be TRBD1 (6 bases). The CDR3 runs to 13 residues. In germline, CDR1 is SGHVS, CDR2 FQNEAQ. V lost 6 bases and J 2 bases, leaving 10 bases between the germline ends. CDR3 nucleotides: TGTGCCAGCAGTCGCGGACAGAACTATGGCTACACCTTC. This encodes CASSRGQNYGYTF.